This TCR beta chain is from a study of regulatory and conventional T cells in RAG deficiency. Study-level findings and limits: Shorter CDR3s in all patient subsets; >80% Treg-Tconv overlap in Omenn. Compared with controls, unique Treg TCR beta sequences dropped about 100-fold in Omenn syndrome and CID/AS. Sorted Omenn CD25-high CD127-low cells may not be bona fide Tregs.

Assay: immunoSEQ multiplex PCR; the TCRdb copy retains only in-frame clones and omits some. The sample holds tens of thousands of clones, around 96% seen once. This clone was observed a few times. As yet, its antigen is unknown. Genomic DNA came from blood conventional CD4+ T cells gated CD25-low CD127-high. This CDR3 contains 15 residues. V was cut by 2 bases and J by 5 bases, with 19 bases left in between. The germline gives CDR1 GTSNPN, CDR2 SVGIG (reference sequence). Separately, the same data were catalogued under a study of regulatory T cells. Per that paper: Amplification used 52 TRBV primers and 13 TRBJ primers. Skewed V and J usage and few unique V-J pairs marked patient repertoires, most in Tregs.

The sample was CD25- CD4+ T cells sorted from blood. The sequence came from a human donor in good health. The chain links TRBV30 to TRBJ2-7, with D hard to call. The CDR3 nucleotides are TGTGCCTGGAGTCAGAGGCCCGAATCTCCACACGAGCAGTACTTC. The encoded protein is CAWSQRPESPHEQYF.